These T cell receptor beta chains were read from a single sample in a study of TIL therapy for anti-PD-1-resistant metastatic lung cancer. Assay: immunoSEQ multiplex PCR; the TCRdb copy retains only in-frame clones and omits some. The sample contains around 55,000 clones, 70% to 90% of which appear only once. The material sequenced was blood, taken at baseline. These receptors all stem from a person aged 30 to 80 with non-small cell lung cancer. Both conserved end residues are part of each CDR3. The order of the fields is clone size, D gene, V gene, J gene, CDR3 DNA, CDR3 protein. A D gene is named only where the DNA matches it firmly. Only part of the rows carry a size: once, few, many, or a class if the clone is expanded.

.	TRBD1	TRBV7-2	TRBJ1-1	TGTGCCAGCAGAACAGGGGGCGGTAACACTGAAGCTTTCTTT	CASRTGGGNTEAFF
.	TRBD2	TRBV6-4	TRBJ2-2	TGTGCCAGCAGGCGGGGGGGCTCCGGGGAGCTGTTTTTT	CASRRGGSGELFF
.	TRBD2	TRBV7-6	TRBJ2-1	TGTGCCAGCAGCTTAAGACTAGCGGGAATGTCCTACAATGAGCAGTTCTTC	CASSLRLAGMSYNEQFF
few	.	TRBV3-1/TRBV3-2	TRBJ1-5	TGTGCCAGCAGCCGGGGAAATCAGCCCCAGCATTTT	CASSRGNQPQHF
few	.	TRBV7-9	TRBJ1-2	TGTGCCAGCAGCTCCCCGGCGGGGGGCGGCTACACCTTC	CASSSPAGGGYTF
.	.	TRBV19	TRBJ2-2	TGTGCCAGTAGGGGGCGTGAGGACACCGGGGAGCTGTTTTTT	CASRGREDTGELFF
.	.	TRBV2	TRBJ2-5	TGTGCCAGAGAGGCCGCGGACCCCCCAGAGACCCAGTACTTC	CAREAADPPETQYF
.	.	TRBV19	TRBJ1-6	TGTGCCAGTAGTATAGATTGGAGACGGATTGAGACTTCACCCCTCCACTTT	CASSIDWRRIETSPLHF
.	.	TRBV7-2	TRBJ2-7	TGTGCCAGCAGCTTAGTCCAGGGTTCGAGCGAGCAGTACTTC	CASSLVQGSSEQYF
.	.	TRBV20-1	TRBJ2-5	TGCAGTGCGCCACCCCTTGAGACCCAGTACTTC	CSAPPLETQYF
.	.	TRBV18	TRBJ1-5	TGTGCCAGCTCACCAGAGGAAGAATATAGCAATCAGCCCCAGCATTTT	CASSPEEEYSNQPQHF
.	TRBD2	TRBV18	TRBJ2-7	TGTGCCAGCTCACTCGGACTAGCGGAAGCCTACGAGCAGTACTTC	CASSLGLAEAYEQYF
.	.	TRBV30	TRBJ1-4	TGTGCCTGGAGTGTGCGAGAAAATGAAAAACTGTTTTTT	CAWSVRENEKLFF
few	.	TRBV29-1	TRBJ2-5	TGCAGCGTTGATGGATTGGGTGCCGGGGAGGAAGAGACCCAGTACTTC	CSVDGLGAGEEETQYF
.	TRBD1	TRBV7-9	TRBJ2-3	TGTGCCAGCAACCCCTGGACAGGGCGCACAGATACGCAGTATTTT	CASNPWTGRTDTQYF
.	.	TRBV15	TRBJ2-7	TGTGCCACCAGCAGAGCTCGGGACTCGGCTTACGAGCAGTACTTC	CATSRARDSAYEQYF
.	TRBD2	TRBV5-8	TRBJ2-5	TGTGCCAGCACGGGACTAGCAGGAGAGACCCAGTACTTC	CASTGLAGETQYF
.	TRBD2	TRBV10-3	TRBJ2-3	TGTGCCATCAGTGCTAGCGGGGTTTCTTTTGCGCAGTATTTT	CAISASGVSFAQYF